This T cell receptor (beta chain) is from a study of T cells in Graves' hyperthyroidism and ophthalmopathy. Turning to the study itself: Peripheral blood collection took place at initial diagnosis, before any treatment.

Researchers amplified the TCR beta CDR3 regions from RNA transcripts. Carried out on the TCR CDR3, a first-round RT-PCR used the HTBI primer set. TCRdb recomputed calls from the multiplex PCR reads with MiXCR, one row per CDR3 protein. Seen here are around 340,000 distinct CDR3 sequences, roughly 15% observed once, and the top ten hold 33%. Patients were aged 18 to 65, had disease duration under 2 months, and had newly diagnosed hyperthyroidism. Diagnostic decisions used clinical symptoms, serum thyroxine and TRAb, thyroid ultrasound and orbital computed tomography. General observations from the study: In the blood, most expanded thyroid clonotypes above 0.001 appeared as well.

On this clonotype itself: Its antigen is unknown.

Germline CDR1 and CDR2: MNHEY and SMNVEV (reference sequence). V shed 3 bases, J shed 2 bases, and the junction held 5 bases outside the gene matches. The CDR3 sequence is 15 residues long. Sequenced: blood. The sequence derives from a man under 40 with Graves' hyperthyroidism. This chain connects TRBV27 to TRBJ2-3; 7 bases match TRBD1. In DNA form, the CDR3 reads TGTGCCAGCAGTTTTGGGACAGAGTTCACAGATACGCAGTATTTT. Protein sequence: CASSFGTEFTDTQYF.